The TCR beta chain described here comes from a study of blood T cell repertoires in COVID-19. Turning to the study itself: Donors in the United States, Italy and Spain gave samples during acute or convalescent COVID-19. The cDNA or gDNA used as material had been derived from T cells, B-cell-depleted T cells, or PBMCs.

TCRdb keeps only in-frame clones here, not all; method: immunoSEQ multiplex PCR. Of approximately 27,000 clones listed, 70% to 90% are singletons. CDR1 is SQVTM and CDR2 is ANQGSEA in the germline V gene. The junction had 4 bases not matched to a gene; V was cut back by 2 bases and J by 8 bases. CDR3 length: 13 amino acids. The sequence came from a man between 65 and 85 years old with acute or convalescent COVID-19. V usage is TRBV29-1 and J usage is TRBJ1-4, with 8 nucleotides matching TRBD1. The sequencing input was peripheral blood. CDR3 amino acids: CSVEQQGGEKLFF. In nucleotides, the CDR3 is TGCAGCGTTGAACAACAGGGGGGGGAAAAACTGTTTTTT.